This entry is about one T cell receptor beta chain. Antigen: not known. The source of the sample is a study of post-analysis software for immune sequencing data. On the study more broadly: The study covered relapsing-remitting, secondary progressive and progressive-relapsing courses of multiple sclerosis. Study conclusions and caveats: Batch-mates among the samples co-clustered strongly by F measure. The study found significantly lower normalized Chao1 diversity in multiple sclerosis patients than in controls. Patients had higher frequencies than controls of five TRBV segments, including TRBV5-6, TRBV5-1 and TRBV20-1.

Germline CDR1 DFQATT, CDR2 SNEGSKA (reference sequence). V lost 0 bases and J 6 bases, leaving 10 bases between the germline ends. This CDR3 is 13 amino acids long. Researchers reported that TCR beta cDNA libraries carried unique molecular identifiers. Each batch of about 0.95 to 11 million T cells produced 450,000 to 500,000 cDNA molecules. TCRdb reanalysed the PCR reads using MiXCR and keeps one entry per CDR3 protein. The sample carries about 680,000 distinct CDR3 sequences, over 45% recorded once. Sequencing input: blood. This TCR was recovered from a girl under 10 years old with multiple sclerosis. The J gene is TRBJ2-3, the V gene TRBV20-1; no clear D. CDR3 loop: CSARDMREDTQYF. DNA of the CDR3: TGCAGTGCTAGAGATATGAGAGAGGATACGCAGTATTTT.